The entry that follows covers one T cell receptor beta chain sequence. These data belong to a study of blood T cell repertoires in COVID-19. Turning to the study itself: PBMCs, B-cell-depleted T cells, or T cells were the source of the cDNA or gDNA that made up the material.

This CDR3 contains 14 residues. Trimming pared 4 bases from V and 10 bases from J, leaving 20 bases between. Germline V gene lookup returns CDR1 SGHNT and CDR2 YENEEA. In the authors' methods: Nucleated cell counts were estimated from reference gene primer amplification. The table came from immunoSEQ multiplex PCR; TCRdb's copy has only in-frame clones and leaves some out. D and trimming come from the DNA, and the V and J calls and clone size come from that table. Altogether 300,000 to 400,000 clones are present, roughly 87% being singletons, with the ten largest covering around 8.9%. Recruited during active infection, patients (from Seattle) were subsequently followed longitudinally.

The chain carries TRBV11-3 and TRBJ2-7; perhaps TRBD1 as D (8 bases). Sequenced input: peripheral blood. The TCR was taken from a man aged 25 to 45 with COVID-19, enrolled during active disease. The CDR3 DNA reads TGTGCCAGCAGCTCCGGGGGGACAGGAGGAGGACAGTACTTC. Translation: CASSSGGTGGGQYF.